This T cell receptor beta chain originates from a study of blood T cell repertoires in COVID-19. Study-level information: Sites in the United States, Italy and Spain provided acute and convalescent COVID-19 samples. Sample material is recorded as cDNA or gDNA derived from T cells, B-cell-depleted T cells, or PBMCs.

This clone came up once. The repertoire was sequenced with immunoSEQ multiplex PCR; TCRdb's copy has only in-frame clones and lacks some. The data show 230,000 or so clones, with roughly 79% seen just once and 6.5% to 9.5% held by the top ten. CDR3 size: 18 residues. The J segment lost 4 bases and the V segment lost 4 bases, leaving 17 bases of the junction unmatched. From germline, CDR1 is SGDLS and CDR2 YYNGEE. Seattle's cohort entered during active infection and was followed longitudinally. This sequence originates from an elderly woman with COVID-19, enrolled during active disease. The chain is built from TRBV9 and TRBJ1-1; TRBD1 matches at 9 bases. The sequenced material came from peripheral blood. CDR3 region: CASSLRTGDSLGGTEAFF. CDR3 in DNA: TGTGCCAGCAGCTTAAGGACAGGGGACTCTTTAGGGGGCACTGAAGCTTTCTTT.